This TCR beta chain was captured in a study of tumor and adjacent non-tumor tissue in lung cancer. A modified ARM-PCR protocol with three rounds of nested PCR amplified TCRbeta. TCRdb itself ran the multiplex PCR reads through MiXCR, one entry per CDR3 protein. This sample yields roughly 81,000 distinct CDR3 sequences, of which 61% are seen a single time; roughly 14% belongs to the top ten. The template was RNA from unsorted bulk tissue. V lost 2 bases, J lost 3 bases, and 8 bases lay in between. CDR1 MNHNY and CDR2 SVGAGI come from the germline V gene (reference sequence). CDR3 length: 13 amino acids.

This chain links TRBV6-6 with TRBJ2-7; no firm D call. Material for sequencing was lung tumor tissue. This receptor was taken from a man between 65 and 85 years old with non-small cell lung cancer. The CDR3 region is CASSYSRIYEQYF. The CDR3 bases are TGTGCCAGCAGTTACAGTAGAATCTACGAGCAGTACTTC.